The 14 T cell receptor beta chains reported below all come from one sample, sequenced in a study of beta chain features in type 1 diabetes. Every bit of the isolated RNA underwent reverse transcription, so sequencing read expressed TCRB transcripts. Method: immunoSEQ multiplex PCR; TCRdb's copy keeps in-frame clones and lacks some. This table has fewer than 150,000 clones, 6.9% appearing once. Sample: central memory CD4+ T cells from blood. The receptors stem from a woman in her 30s in good health.

This clone was detected only a few times. This chain uses TRBV14 with TRBJ2-7; 9 bases match TRBD2. V dropped 1 base and J dropped 3; count of bases not matched to a gene: 4. CDR1 SGHDN and CDR2 FVKESK come from the germline V gene. The CDR3 extends over 15 amino acids. The CDR3 loop reads CASSQVVTSGYEQYF. The CDR3 nucleotides are TGTGCCAGCAGCCAAGTTGTGACTAGCGGCTACGAGCAGTACTTC.

The chain joins TRBV28 to TRBJ2-4; 11 bases agree with TRBD2. V lost 6 bases to trimming and J lost 4 bases; unmatched junction nucleotides: 8. This CDR3 contains 16 residues. CDR1 and CDR2 from the germline V gene are MDHEN and SYDVKM. This CDR3 reads CASSPRGTSGKNIQYF. DNA for the CDR3: TGTGCCAGCAGCCCTCGAGGGACTAGCGGAAAAAACATTCAGTACTTC.

The rearrangement links TRBV10-3 to TRBJ1-2; 10 positions agree with TRBD1. The CDR3 covers 12 residues. V trimming: 10 bases; J trimming: 8 bases; junction bases outside the gene matches: 7. Germline lookup yields CDR1 ENHRY and CDR2 SYGVKD. CDR3 in amino acids: CATAGTGEGYTF. The CDR3 coding sequence is TGTGCCACCGCTGGGACAGGGGAAGGCTACACCTTC.

The chain carries TRBV18 and TRBJ2-5; the D gene is possibly TRBD1 (5 bases). The V gene's germline CDR1 is KGHSH and CDR2 LQKENI. The CDR3 is 16 amino acids. The germline V and J ends were trimmed by 4 bases and 2 bases, with 17 bases remaining between them. The CDR3 coding sequence is TGTGCCAGCTCACTTTACTCAGGGTTAAAACAAGAGACCCAGTACTTC. As protein: CASSLYSGLKQETQYF.

The table lists this clone with a few counts. CDR3 protein: CASSIGGWGSYNEQFF. CDR3 in DNA: TGTGCCAGTAGTATTGGCGGGTGGGGCTCCTACAATGAGCAGTTCTTC. The rearrangement uses TRBV19 and TRBJ2-1; perhaps TRBD2 as D (5 bases). The ends were cut back, 3 bases at V and 0 bases at J, with 12 bases in the middle. The CDR3 totals 16 residues. Germline lookup yields CDR1 LNHDA and CDR2 SQIVND (reference sequence).

This clone was recorded a few times. The J gene is TRBJ1-2, the V gene TRBV7-9; 11 bases match TRBD1. Trimming took 5 bases from V and 4 from J; bases not matched to a gene: 9. Germline V CDR1 and CDR2: SEHNR, FQNEAQ (reference sequence). The CDR3 is made up of 16 amino acids. Here the CDR3 reads CASSPSGTGGSYGYTF. The DNA of the CDR3 is TGTGCCAGCAGCCCCTCCGGGACAGGGGGGAGCTATGGCTACACCTTC.

This clone showed up just a few times. The chain joins TRBV21-1 to TRBJ2-1; the table gives TRBD1 as D, unverified against the DNA. TRBV21-1 is noted as a pseudogene. The CDR3 extends over 17 amino acids. The CDR3 reads CASSKSRDSLHYNEQFF. In nucleotides, the CDR3 is TGTGCCAGCAGCAAAAGTCGGGACAGCTTGCACTACAATGAGCAGTTCTTC.

This clone appeared a few times. This chain uses TRBV4-3 with TRBJ2-1; 7 nucleotides line up with TRBD1. CDR1 is LGHNA and CDR2 is YSLEER in the germline V gene. CDR3 length equals 18 residues. V shed 5 bases and J 4 bases; nucleotides not matched to a gene: 17. The CDR3 loop reads CASSKGLIRDSRYNEQFF. The CDR3 coding sequence is TGCGCCAGCAGCAAGGGGCTTATCCGGGACAGCCGTTACAATGAGCAGTTCTTC.

A few counts support this clone. The DNA of the CDR3 is TGTGCCAGCTCACCTAACACAGGGTCCTCCTACAATGAGCAGTTCTTC. This gives the protein CASSPNTGSSYNEQFF. The chain recombines TRBV18 with TRBJ2-1; TRBD1 might be the D (6 bases). CDR1 is KGHSH, CDR2 LQKENI, per germline. The V end was cut by 3 bases, the J end by 0 bases, with 12 bases between. This CDR3 is built from 16 residues.

The sample holds a few counts of this clone. CDR3: CASSQDRKNTEAFF. The CDR3 DNA sequence: TGTGCCAGCTCACAAGACAGAAAGAACACTGAAGCTTTCTTT. The V gene is TRBV18, the J gene TRBJ1-1; D is possibly TRBD1 (5 bases). The CDR3 totals 14 residues. Germline values: CDR1 KGHSH, CDR2 LQKENI. Trimming pared 4 bases from V and 1 base from J, leaving 10 bases between.

Comments on this clone: In the same sample, other DNA sequences code for this CDR3. The V gene is TRBV7-9, the J gene TRBJ2-6; D remains unclear. Germline CDR1 reads SEHNR; CDR2 reads FQNEAQ (reference sequence). The CDR3 has 16 residues. V lost 1 base, J lost 0 bases, and 7 bases lay in between. The CDR3 here is CASSLGSLSGANVLTF. In nucleotides, the CDR3 is TGTGCCAGCAGCTTAGGGAGCCTCTCTGGGGCCAACGTCCTGACTTTC.

The chain links TRBV10-3 to TRBJ2-5, with 14 positions matching TRBD2. V dropped 0 bases and J dropped 5; count of bases not matched to a gene: 5. The CDR3 spans 17 residues. Germline values: CDR1 ENHRY, CDR2 SYGVKD. CDR3 protein: CAISESTSGRAGETQYF. The CDR3 nucleotides read TGTGCCATCAGTGAGTCGACTAGCGGGAGGGCCGGGGAGACCCAGTACTTC.

This clone was seen only a few times. The chain uses TRBV30 and TRBJ1-5; 7 nucleotides align to TRBD1. This CDR3 is 14 amino acids long. V lost 2 bases, J lost 5 bases, and 6 bases stayed unmatched. CDR1 and CDR2 (germline): GTSNPN, SVGIG (reference sequence). The CDR3 region has the DNA TGTGCCTGGAGTAGGGGGCTAAGGGATCAGCCCCAGCATTTT. It translates to CAWSRGLRDQPQHF.

The sample holds a few counts of this clone. The chain joins TRBV28 to TRBJ2-7; 7 bases agree with TRBD1. Germline CDR1 and CDR2: MDHEN and SYDVKM. The length of the CDR3 is 13 residues. V dropped 6 bases and J dropped 5; count of bases not matched to a gene: 7. The CDR3 is CASRLQGTNEQYF. The CDR3 DNA sequence: TGTGCCAGCAGACTACAGGGGACCAACGAGCAGTACTTC.